The present TCR beta chain was sequenced within a study of T cells in Graves' hyperthyroidism and ophthalmopathy. Authors of the study amplified TCR beta CDR3 regions from RNA transcripts. The HTBI primer set was used in a first-round RT-PCR of the TCR CDR3. TCRdb re-called the multiplex PCR reads with MiXCR, one entry per CDR3 protein. Of 600,000 to 700,000 distinct CDR3 sequences listed, under 15% are singletons. This clonotype occurred many times. Uncontrolled infection, other autoimmune disease, pregnancy or lactation disqualified patients from enrolment. This CDR3 region has 17 residues. Per the germline V gene, CDR1 is LNHNV and CDR2 is YYDKDF (reference sequence). The V segment lost 4 bases and the J segment 0 bases; nucleotides outside the gene matches: 8.

The gene calls are TRBV15 and TRBJ2-7; TRBD2 agrees at 11 bases. Sequenced material: blood. This receptor was obtained from a woman between 40 and 55 years old with Graves' ophthalmopathy. The CDR3 sequence: CATSIGLAGHSSYEQYF. The CDR3 DNA sequence: TGTGCCACCAGCATTGGACTAGCGGGTCACAGCTCCTACGAGCAGTACTTC.